The 4 T cell receptor beta chains below come from one sample, sequenced in a study of T cell responses to AZD1222 COVID-19 vaccine. Clones were sequenced by immunoSEQ multiplex PCR, and TCRdb holds only the in-frame ones, with some missing. This sample carries roughly 190,000 clones, roughly 92% of them seen once, and the ten largest clones take 1% to 1.5%. The source was peripheral blood, collected on day 0 of AZD1222 vaccination. Receptors were obtained from an adult in good health.

J is TRBJ1-5 and V is TRBV3-1 (or the pseudogene TRBV3-2), with 9 nucleotides matching TRBD1. V lost 1 base to trimming and J lost 7 bases; unmatched junction nucleotides: 2. The germline gives CDR1 LGHDT, CDR2 YNNKEL (reference sequence). The CDR3 is 14 amino acids. For the CDR3, the DNA is TGTGCCAGCAGCCAAGGACAGGGGGGGCAGCCCCAGCATTTT. It is translated as CASSQGQGGQPQHF.

V is TRBV19 and J is TRBJ1-5, with a tentative D call TRBD1 (5 bases). CDR1 and CDR2 (germline): LNHDA, SQIVND (reference sequence). With 6 bases removed from V and 0 bases from J, the gap between germline ends came to 12 bases. The CDR3 totals 15 residues. The CDR3 loop is CASRSVGGSNQPQHF. In DNA form, the CDR3 reads TGTGCCAGTAGATCGGTGGGGGGTAGCAATCAGCCCCAGCATTTT.

This clone was recorded a few times. This rearrangement joins TRBV7-8 to TRBJ1-1, with 9 positions matching TRBD1. The V gene's germline CDR1 is SGHVS and CDR2 FQNEAQ. The V segment lost 5 bases and the J segment 1 base; nucleotides outside the gene matches: 5. The CDR3 totals 15 residues. The CDR3 DNA sequence: TGTGCCAGCAGCGCGAGGACAGGGGAGAACACTGAAGCTTTCTTT. Protein product: CASSARTGENTEAFF.

This rearrangement joins TRBV5-1 to TRBJ2-1; 10 positions match TRBD2. V dropped 2 bases and J dropped 4; count of bases not matched to a gene: 3. The germline V gene encodes CDR1 SGHRS and CDR2 YFSETQ. The CDR3 spans 15 residues. This chain's CDR3 is CASSLSSGGYNEQFF. CDR3 coding DNA: TGCGCCAGCAGCTTATCTAGCGGGGGTTACAATGAGCAGTTCTTC.